Below, 17 T cell receptor beta chains from the same sample are listed, as sequenced in a study of cytomegalovirus exposure and HLA in healthy donors. The PCR had 60 Vbeta and 13 Jbeta primers. Sequencing used immunoSEQ multiplex PCR; TCRdb keeps in-frame clones, though not all of them. The sample carries nearly 110,000 clones, around 80% recorded once. Sequencing input: PBMCs. The receptors shown here come from a middle-aged man in good health and CMV-seronegative.

V usage is TRBV27 and J usage is TRBJ1-1; tentative D call: TRBD1 (5 bases). V dropped 3 bases and J dropped 6 bases, with 14 bases sitting between them. Germline CDR1 reads MNHEY; CDR2 reads SMNVEV (reference sequence). The CDR3 is 14 residues long. In DNA, the CDR3 is TGTGCCAGCAGTTTTCAGGGTCTCGGGTCTGAAGCTTTCTTT. It yields the protein CASSFQGLGSEAFF.

The rearrangement uses TRBV5-1 and TRBJ2-7; no clear D gene. Trimming left V 4 bases short and J 2 bases short, with 13 bases between. The germline CDR1 and CDR2 sequences are SGHRS and YFSETQ. The CDR3 is 14 residues long. The CDR3 spells CASSPGSPAYEQYF. The CDR3 region has the DNA TGCGCCAGCAGCCCCGGGTCTCCCGCCTACGAGCAGTACTTC.

As concerns this clone: Other DNA sequences in the same sample also yield this CDR3. The V gene is TRBV5-6, the J gene TRBJ2-5, with 7 bases matching TRBD2. With 4 bases clipped from V and 5 bases from J, the junction kept 5 bases outside the gene matches. CDR3 length: 13 amino acids. Germline CDR1 is SGHDT and CDR2 is YYEEEE. CDR3 bases: TGTGCCAGCAGCCCCACCGGGGGGGAGACCCAGTACTTC. It translates to CASSPTGGETQYF.

There are a few counts of this clone. The chain couples TRBV7-2 to TRBJ2-7; D is possibly TRBD1 (7 bases). Germline CDR1 and CDR2: SGHTA and FQGNSA. The CDR3 sequence is 13 residues long. Between the trimmed V and J ends, which lost 5 bases and 3 bases, there was a span of 11 bases. The CDR3: CASSRQGGYEQYF. In nucleotides, the CDR3 is TGTGCCAGCAGCCGGCAGGGGGGCTACGAGCAGTACTTC.

This chain uses TRBV5-6 with TRBJ1-5; TRBD1 aligns across 7 bases. CDR3 length equals 15 residues. The V and J ends lost 1 base and 5 bases, in that order; junction bases with no gene match: 6. Germline assignment: CDR1 SGHDT and CDR2 YYEEEE. In DNA, the CDR3 is TGTGCCAGCAGCTTGCAAGACAGGGATCATCAGCCCCAGCATTTT. It yields the protein CASSLQDRDHQPQHF.

The rearrangement uses TRBV7-2 and TRBJ2-3; perhaps TRBD2 as D (6 bases). Trimming removed 5 bases at V and 0 bases at J, with 12 bases between. Germline V lookup: CDR1 SGHTA, CDR2 FQGNSA. This CDR3 has 15 amino acids. The CDR3 reads CASSLTGTSTDTQYF. The CDR3, as DNA: TGTGCCAGCAGCCTAACCGGGACTAGCACAGATACGCAGTATTTT.

This sequence joins TRBV18 and TRBJ1-1, with TRBD1 identical over 8 bases. Trimming took 3 bases from V and 6 from J; bases not matched to a gene: 3. CDR3 size: 13 residues. Germline V gene lookup returns CDR1 KGHSH and CDR2 LQKENI. The CDR3 is CASSPGTGPEAFF. The CDR3, as DNA: TGTGCCAGCTCACCGGGGACAGGCCCTGAAGCTTTCTTT.

The genes are TRBV18 and TRBJ2-3; 9 bases align to TRBD2. The J segment lost 2 bases and the V segment lost 5 bases, leaving 5 bases of the junction unmatched. The germline V gene encodes CDR1 KGHSH and CDR2 LQKENI. The CDR3 sequence is 15 residues long. The CDR3 is CASSSRLADTDTQYF. Written as DNA, the CDR3 is TGTGCCAGCTCATCGAGACTAGCGGACACAGATACGCAGTATTTT.

The rearrangement links TRBV5-4 to TRBJ2-7; D possibly corresponds to TRBD1 (5 bases). Trimming cost V 4 bases and J 6 bases, with 14 bases left between them. CDR3 length equals 13 residues. Germline V gene data show CDR1 as SGHNT and CDR2 as YYREEE (reference sequence). The CDR3: CASSLIDSFEQYF. Written as DNA, the CDR3 is TGTGCCAGCAGCCTTATAGACAGCTTCGAGCAGTACTTC.

The chain couples TRBV29-1 to TRBJ2-1, with TRBD2 matching over 11 bases. V shed 7 bases, J shed 10 bases, and the junction held 12 bases outside the gene matches. This CDR3 comprises 14 residues. Germline V gene lookup returns CDR1 SQVTM and CDR2 ANQGSEA. The CDR3 region is CSGLAGGQGEEQFF. The CDR3 DNA sequence: TGCAGCGGGCTAGCGGGGGGCCAAGGGGAGGAGCAGTTCTTC.

The CDR3 spells CASSLKYRGLNTGELFF. CDR3 in DNA: TGTGCCAGCAGCTTGAAGTACAGGGGATTGAACACCGGGGAGCTGTTTTTT. The V gene is TRBV5-6, the J gene TRBJ2-2, with 7 bases lining up with TRBD1. CDR1 and CDR2 from the germline V gene are SGHDT and YYEEEE. V gave up 1 base and J gave up 1 base; unmatched junction bases: 7. The CDR3 has 17 residues.

J is TRBJ1-2 and V is TRBV6-6; D is undetermined. Looked up from germline, CDR1 is MNHNY and CDR2 is SVGAGI (reference sequence). V lost 2 bases, J lost 7 bases, and 11 bases lay in between. The CDR3 has 13 residues. CDR3 bases: TGTGCCAGCAGTTACACGGGGAGCGGTGGCTACACCTTC. As protein: CASSYTGSGGYTF.

V is TRBV19 and J is TRBJ1-5; D uncertain. CDR3 length: 12 amino acids. The germline gives CDR1 LNHDA, CDR2 SQIVND (reference sequence). The germline V and J ends were trimmed by 3 bases and 7 bases, with 7 bases remaining between them. This chain's CDR3 is CASSIPGQPQHF. The CDR3 DNA reads TGTGCCAGTAGTATCCCGGGACAGCCCCAGCATTTT.

The genes are TRBV5-1 and TRBJ2-2, with D possibly TRBD2 on 5 matching bases. Germline loops: CDR1 SGHRS, CDR2 YFSETQ. Trimming took off 0 bases at V and 0 bases at J, with 6 bases between the two ends. The CDR3 consists of 15 residues. CDR3 sequence (DNA): TGCGCCAGCAGCTTGGGGACTCCGAACACCGGGGAGCTGTTTTTT. It codes for CASSLGTPNTGELFF.

This clone was found once. J is TRBJ1-1 and V is TRBV25-1; the D gene is possibly TRBD1 (6 bases). The length of the CDR3 is 17 residues. Trimming removed 3 bases from V and 3 bases from J, with 20 bases in between. Germline CDR1 is MGHDK and CDR2 is SYGVNS. CDR3 sequence: CASSEEKIRGRDTEAFF. In DNA form, the CDR3 reads TGTGCCAGCAGTGAGGAGAAGATCAGGGGTCGGGACACTGAAGCTTTCTTT.

The V call is TRBV7-6, the J call TRBJ2-1; D call uncertain. Deletions cut 5 bases from V and 4 bases from J, with 15 bases between. Germline CDR1 SGHVS, CDR2 FNYEAQ. The CDR3 totals 15 residues. The CDR3 sequence: CASSQRIGPYNEQFF. The CDR3 bases are TGTGCCAGCAGCCAACGCATTGGGCCTTACAATGAGCAGTTCTTC.

This sequence joins TRBV7-3 and TRBJ2-1, with TRBD2 matching over 11 bases. Per germline, CDR1 SGHTA and CDR2 FQGTGA. The CDR3 is 15 amino acids. V trimming: 5 bases; J trimming: 7 bases; junction bases outside the gene matches: 7. CDR3 residues: CASSPIAGGLNEQFF. The CDR3, as DNA: TGTGCCAGCAGCCCTATAGCGGGGGGGCTTAATGAGCAGTTCTTC.